This TCR beta chain was obtained from a study of T cells in Graves' hyperthyroidism and ophthalmopathy. Stable disease denoted Graves' hyperthyroidism without ophthalmopathy progression within 18 months. Hyperthyroidism in the patients, aged 18 to 65, was newly diagnosed and under 2 months in duration. Diagnoses rested on clinical symptoms, serum thyroxine and TRAb, thyroid ultrasound and orbital computed tomography. The source material, RNA transcripts, was used to amplify TCR beta CDR3 regions. HTBI primers were used for first-round RT-PCR of the TCR CDR3. TCRdb re-called the multiplex PCR reads with MiXCR, one entry per CDR3 protein. The repertoire holds fewer than 400,000 distinct CDR3 sequences, with approximately 15% as singletons. This clonotype was recorded a few times. Antigen specificity is unknown. There are 14 residues in the CDR3. The V and J ends lost 5 bases and 2 bases respectively, with 14 bases between them. Germline assignment: CDR1 SGHRS and CDR2 YFSETQ.

Findings and caveats of the study: Model predictions of ophthalmopathy came a median around 7.1 months before onset.

The gene calls are TRBV5-1 and TRBJ2-7; a weak D match, TRBD2 (5 bases). This receptor was obtained from a man aged 25 to 40 with Graves' hyperthyroidism. Sequencing used blood. Here the CDR3 DNA reads TGCGCCAGCAGTTCGCAGCGGCACACCTACGAGCAGTACTTC. It codes for CASSSQRHTYEQYF.